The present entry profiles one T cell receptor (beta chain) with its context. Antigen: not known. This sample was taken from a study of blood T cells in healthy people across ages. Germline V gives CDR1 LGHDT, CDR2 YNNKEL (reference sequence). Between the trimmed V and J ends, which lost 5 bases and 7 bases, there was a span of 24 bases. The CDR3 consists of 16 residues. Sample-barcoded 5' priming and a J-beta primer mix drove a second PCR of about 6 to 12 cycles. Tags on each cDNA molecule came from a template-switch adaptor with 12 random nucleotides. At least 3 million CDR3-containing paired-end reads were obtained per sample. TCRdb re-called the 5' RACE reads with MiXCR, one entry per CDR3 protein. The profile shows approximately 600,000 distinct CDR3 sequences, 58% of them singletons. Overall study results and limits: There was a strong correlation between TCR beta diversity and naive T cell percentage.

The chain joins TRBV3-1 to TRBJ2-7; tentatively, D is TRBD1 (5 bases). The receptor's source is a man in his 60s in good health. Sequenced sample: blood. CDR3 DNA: TGTGCCAGCAGCAAAAGGGCTGGCAGGGCGGTTAATGAGCAGTACTTC. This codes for CASSKRAGRAVNEQYF.